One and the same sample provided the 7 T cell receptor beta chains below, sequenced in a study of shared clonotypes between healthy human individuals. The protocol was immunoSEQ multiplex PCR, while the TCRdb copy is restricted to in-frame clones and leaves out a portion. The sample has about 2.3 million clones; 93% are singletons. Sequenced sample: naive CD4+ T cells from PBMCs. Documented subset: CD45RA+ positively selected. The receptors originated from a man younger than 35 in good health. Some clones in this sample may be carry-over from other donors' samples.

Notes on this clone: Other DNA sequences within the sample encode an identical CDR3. CDR3 region: CAWSVPETQYF. In DNA form, the CDR3 reads TGTGCCTGGAGTGTACCAGAGACCCAGTACTTC. The chain joins TRBV30 to TRBJ2-5; D is uncertain. Germline CDR1 reads GTSNPN; CDR2 reads SVGIG (reference sequence). The V end lost 0 bases, the J end lost 4 bases, and 3 bases lay between the germline ends. This CDR3 contains 11 residues.

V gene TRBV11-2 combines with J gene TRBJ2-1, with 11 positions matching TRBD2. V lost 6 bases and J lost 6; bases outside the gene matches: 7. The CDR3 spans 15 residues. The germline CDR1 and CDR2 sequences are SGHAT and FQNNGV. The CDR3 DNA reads TGTGCCAGCAGATTCACTAGCGGGAGTATCAATGAGCAGTTCTTC. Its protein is CASRFTSGSINEQFF.

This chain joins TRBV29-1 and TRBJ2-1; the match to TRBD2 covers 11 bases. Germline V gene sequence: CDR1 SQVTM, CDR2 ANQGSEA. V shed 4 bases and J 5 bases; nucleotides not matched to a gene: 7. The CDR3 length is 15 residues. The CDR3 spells CSVASGTSGDNEQFF. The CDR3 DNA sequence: TGCAGCGTTGCCTCCGGGACTAGCGGAGACAATGAGCAGTTCTTC.

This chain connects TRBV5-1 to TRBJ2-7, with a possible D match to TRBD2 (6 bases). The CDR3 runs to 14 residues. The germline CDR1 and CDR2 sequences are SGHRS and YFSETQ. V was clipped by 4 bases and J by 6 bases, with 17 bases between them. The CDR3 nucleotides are TGCGCCAGCAGCCCGGGGGTCAGTTTGGGCGAGCAGTACTTC. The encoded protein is CASSPGVSLGEQYF.

The CDR3 spells CASSENPSYEQYF. The CDR3 nucleotides are TGTGCCAGCAGTGAGAACCCCTCCTACGAGCAGTACTTC. This chain connects TRBV6-1 to TRBJ2-7; D gene uncertain. This CDR3 contains 13 residues. From germline, CDR1 is MNHNS and CDR2 SASEGT. Trimming left V 3 bases short and J 0 bases short, with 6 bases between.

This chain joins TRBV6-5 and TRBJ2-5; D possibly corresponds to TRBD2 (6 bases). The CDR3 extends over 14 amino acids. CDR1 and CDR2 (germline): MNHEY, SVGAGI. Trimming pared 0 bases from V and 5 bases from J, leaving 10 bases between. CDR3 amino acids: CASSYSRTTETQYF. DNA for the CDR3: TGTGCCAGCAGTTACTCGAGGACTACCGAGACCCAGTACTTC.

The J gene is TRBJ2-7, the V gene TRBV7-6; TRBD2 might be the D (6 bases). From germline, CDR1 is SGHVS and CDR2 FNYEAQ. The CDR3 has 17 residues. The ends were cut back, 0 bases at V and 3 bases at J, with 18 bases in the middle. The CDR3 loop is CASSLAEYRTMGYEQYF. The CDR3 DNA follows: TGTGCCAGCAGCTTAGCCGAATATAGGACTATGGGCTACGAGCAGTACTTC.